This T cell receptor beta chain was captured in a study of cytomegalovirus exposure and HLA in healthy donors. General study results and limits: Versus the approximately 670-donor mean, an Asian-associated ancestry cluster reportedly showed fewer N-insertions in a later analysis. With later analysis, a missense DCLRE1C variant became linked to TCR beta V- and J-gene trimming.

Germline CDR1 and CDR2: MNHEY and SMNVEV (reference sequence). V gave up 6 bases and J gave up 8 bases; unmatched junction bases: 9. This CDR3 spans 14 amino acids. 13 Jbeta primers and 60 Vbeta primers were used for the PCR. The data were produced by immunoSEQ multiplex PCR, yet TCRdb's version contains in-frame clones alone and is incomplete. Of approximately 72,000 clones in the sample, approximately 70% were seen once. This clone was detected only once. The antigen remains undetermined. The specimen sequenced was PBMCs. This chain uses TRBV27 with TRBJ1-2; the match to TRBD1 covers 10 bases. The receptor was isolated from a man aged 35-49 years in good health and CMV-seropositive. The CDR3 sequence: CASRPGTGATGYTF. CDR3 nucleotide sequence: TGTGCCAGCAGACCCGGGACAGGGGCCACGGGCTACACCTTC.